A single sample gave rise to the 30 T cell receptor beta chains below, sequenced in a study of OX40 agonist ivuxolimab in advanced cancers. Produced via immunoSEQ multiplex PCR; TCRdb's table is partial and in-frame only. The data show almost 80,000 clones, approximately 80% seen once. The sequences come from CD4+ or CD8+ T cells sorted from blood, collected in a trial of the OX40 agonist ivuxolimab. Receptor source: an adult with an advanced solid tumor such as melanoma, head and neck, liver or kidney cancer.

V gene TRBV6-1 combines with J gene TRBJ1-2; D is unclear. This CDR3 region has 13 residues. The V gene's germline CDR1 is MNHNS and CDR2 SASEGT. V was pared by 8 bases and J by 4 bases, with 14 bases between. CDR3: CASFYKDVYGYTF. The CDR3 DNA reads TGTGCCAGCTTTTACAAGGACGTCTATGGCTACACCTTC.

This clone has only one observation. The V call is TRBV4-1, the J call TRBJ1-1, with unresolved D. The CDR3 extends over 14 amino acids. Germline CDR1 and CDR2: MGHRA and YSYEKL. V was shortened by 2 bases and J by 0 bases, with 7 bases between the two germline ends. The CDR3 DNA reads as TGCGCCAGCAGCCAACAGGTAATGAACACTGAAGCTTTCTTT. Its translation: CASSQQVMNTEAFF.

V and J are TRBV6-6 and TRBJ1-5, with 9 bases fitting TRBD1. J lost 2 bases, V lost 6 bases, and 5 bases had no gene match. Germline V gene lookup returns CDR1 MNHNY and CDR2 SVGAGI (reference sequence). The CDR3 is 15 residues long. In nucleotides, the CDR3 is TGTGCCAGCAGGGACAGGGGAGGCGGCAATCAGCCCCAGCATTTT. The encoded protein is CASRDRGGGNQPQHF.

CDR3 amino acids: CAWGSEGGTEAFF. The CDR3 DNA reads as TGTGCCTGGGGATCGGAAGGGGGCACTGAAGCTTTCTTT. This chain uses TRBV2 with TRBJ1-1; tentative D call: TRBD1 (6 bases). The CDR3 is 13 amino acids. CDR1 is SNHLY and CDR2 is FYNNEI in the germline V gene. The ends were cut back, 11 bases at V and 4 bases at J, with 17 bases in the middle. The full variable domain, completed using reference TRBV2 and TRBJ1-1, is EPEVTQTPSHQVTQMGQEVILRCVPISNHLYFYWYRQILGQKVEFLVSFYNNEISEKSEIFDDQFSVERPDGSNFTLKIRSTKLEDSAMYFCAWGSEGGTEAFFGQGTRLTVV.

The V call is TRBV5-8, the J call TRBJ2-7, with no clear D. V dropped 2 bases and J dropped 6 bases, with 3 bases sitting between them. The V gene's germline CDR1 is SGHTS and CDR2 YDEGEE. This CDR3 comprises 10 residues. CDR3 region: CASSLSEQYF. The CDR3 DNA follows: TGTGCCAGCAGCTTATCCGAGCAGTACTTC.

V usage is TRBV19 and J usage is TRBJ2-1; TRBD1 aligns across 7 bases. This CDR3 contains 15 residues. The germline V gene has CDR1 LNHDA and CDR2 SQIVND (reference sequence). V shed 8 bases, J shed 5 bases, and the junction held 12 bases outside the gene matches. The CDR3 is CASAPQGQWNNEQFF. For the CDR3, the DNA is TGTGCCAGTGCACCCCAGGGACAGTGGAACAATGAGCAGTTCTTC.

This chain joins TRBV7-2 and TRBJ1-2; tentative D call: TRBD1 (5 bases). Germline lookup yields CDR1 SGHTA and CDR2 FQGNSA. The CDR3 has 13 amino acids. V was pared by 5 bases and J by 2 bases, with 9 bases between. CDR3 protein: CASSLGPNYGYTF. CDR3 nucleotide sequence: TGTGCCAGCAGCCTGGGACCCAACTATGGCTACACCTTC.

This clone was seen once. V is TRBV6-5 and J is TRBJ2-5, with a tentative D call TRBD2 (5 bases). The germline V and J ends were trimmed by 3 bases and 1 base, with 12 bases remaining between them. Germline CDR1 and CDR2: MNHEY and SVGAGI. The CDR3 runs to 15 residues. DNA for the CDR3: TGTGCCAGCAGTTATCACGTGAGGGCCCAAGAGACCCAGTACTTC. Protein product: CASSYHVRAQETQYF.

The J gene is TRBJ1-5, the V gene TRBV23-1, with no clear D. TRBV23-1 is designated an ORF whose function remains uncertain. The CDR3 has 15 residues. The V end lost 8 bases, the J end lost 0 bases, and 14 bases lay between the germline ends. This chain's CDR3 is CASRSSSHSNQPQHF. CDR3 DNA: TGCGCCAGCCGATCATCGAGCCATAGCAATCAGCCCCAGCATTTT.

The chain couples TRBV7-2 to TRBJ1-6, with 10 nucleotides matching TRBD1. Germline-derived CDR1 and CDR2 are SGHTA and FQGNSA. The CDR3 loop spans 17 amino acids. The ends lost 3 bases at V and 8 bases at J; junction bases unmatched: 10. In DNA form, the CDR3 reads TGTGCCAGCAGCTTCAGAGCGAGAGGGACAGGGGATTCACCCCTCCACTTT. Its translation is CASSFRARGTGDSPLHF.

V gene TRBV27 combines with J gene TRBJ2-4; 10 bases align to TRBD1. This CDR3 region has 15 residues. Per germline, CDR1 MNHEY and CDR2 SMNVEV (reference sequence). V lost 5 bases, J lost 1 base, and 2 bases stayed unmatched. In DNA form, the CDR3 reads TGTGCCAGCAGTGGGACAGGGGTTGCCAAAAACATTCAGTACTTC. This translates into CASSGTGVAKNIQYF.

V gene TRBV6-5 combines with J gene TRBJ1-5; no clear D. The CDR3 spans 15 residues. Germline V gene sequence: CDR1 MNHEY, CDR2 SVGAGI. V lost 2 bases, J lost 0 bases, and 8 bases lay in between. The CDR3 protein is CASSYDWYSNQPQHF. CDR3 in DNA: TGTGCCAGCAGTTACGACTGGTATAGCAATCAGCCCCAGCATTTT.

This sequence joins TRBV6-5 and TRBJ1-5, with unresolved D. From germline, CDR1 is MNHEY and CDR2 SVGAGI. The germline V and J ends were trimmed by 0 bases and 0 bases, with 6 bases remaining between them. The CDR3 covers 15 residues. CDR3 DNA sequence: TGTGCCAGCAGTTACTCGATTAATAGCAATCAGCCCCAGCATTTT. Translation: CASSYSINSNQPQHF.

The V and J genes are TRBV6-4 and TRBJ1-2, with D unclear. V was shortened by 0 bases and J by 5 bases, with 7 bases between the two germline ends. The CDR3 consists of 13 residues. Per the germline V gene, CDR1 is MRHNA and CDR2 is SNTAGT. CDR3 sequence: CASSDSSLYGYTF. For the CDR3, the DNA is TGTGCCAGCAGTGACTCCAGTTTATATGGCTACACCTTC.

DNA for the CDR3: TGTGCCAGCATGAGCGCTGGCTATGGCTACACCTTC. Its translation: CASMSAGYGYTF. The gene calls are TRBV28 and TRBJ1-2; D is undetermined. CDR3 length: 12 residues. Deletions cut 7 bases from V and 4 bases from J, with 10 bases between. CDR1 is MDHEN and CDR2 is SYDVKM in the germline V gene.

In its sample, this clone was seen a few times. The chain recombines TRBV9 with TRBJ2-7; D unclear. V was pared by 2 bases and J by 4 bases, with 25 bases between. This CDR3 contains 18 residues. The germline V gene has CDR1 SGDLS and CDR2 YYNGEE. The CDR3 region is CASSVSTPPDESIYEQYF. In DNA form, the CDR3 reads TGTGCCAGCAGCGTTTCTACCCCACCAGACGAATCAATTTACGAGCAGTACTTC.

CDR3 DNA: TGTGCCAGCAGTTTCGGCGGGACCCAAGGGAATGAGCAGTTCTTC. Translating gives CASSFGGTQGNEQFF. V is TRBV28 and J is TRBJ2-1, with D possibly TRBD2 on 6 matching bases. Looked up from germline, CDR1 is MDHEN and CDR2 is SYDVKM. The CDR3 runs 15 residues. V lost 3 bases and J 7 bases, leaving 16 bases between the germline ends.

This rearrangement joins TRBV6-1 to TRBJ2-1, with D unresolved. This CDR3 spans 13 amino acids. Germline V gives CDR1 MNHNS, CDR2 SASEGT. V lost 5 bases and J lost 9, with 14 bases in between. In DNA, the CDR3 is TGTGCCAGCAGTACTGAGGTAGCAAGTGAGCAGTTCTTC. Its translation is CASSTEVASEQFF.

The CDR3: CAISETDTRAFF. CDR3 DNA: TGTGCCATCAGTGAGACCGACACGAGAGCTTTCTTT. This chain connects TRBV10-3 to TRBJ1-1, with D unclear. Germline CDR1 is ENHRY and CDR2 is SYGVKD. Trimming took 2 bases from V and 10 from J, leaving 11 bases between them. The CDR3 totals 12 residues.

The J gene is TRBJ2-7, the V gene TRBV6-5, with TRBD2 matching 10 bases. The CDR3 extends over 14 amino acids. Germline assignment: CDR1 MNHEY and CDR2 SVGAGI. J gave up 5 bases and V 4 bases, and 5 bases lay outside the gene matches. DNA for the CDR3: TGTGCCAGCAGTTTGACTAGCGGGTTTGACGAGCAGTACTTC. Protein sequence: CASSLTSGFDEQYF.

The gene calls are TRBV7-9 and TRBJ2-3; no clear D gene. Trimming cost V 4 bases and J 10 bases, with 15 bases left between them. This CDR3 region has 13 residues. Germline V gene lookup returns CDR1 SEHNR and CDR2 FQNEAQ (reference sequence). This chain's CDR3 is CASSSSLLGAQYF. In DNA, the CDR3 is TGTGCCAGCAGCTCATCTCTGCTAGGAGCGCAGTATTTT. Full variable domain (missing parts from reference TRBV7-9 and TRBJ2-3): DTGVSQNPRHKITKRGQNVTFRCDPISEHNRLYWYRQTLGQGPEFLTYFQNEAQLEKSRLLSDRFSAERPKGSFSTLEIQRTEQGDSAMYLCASSSSLLGAQYFGPGTRLTVL.

V gene TRBV10-3 combines with J gene TRBJ2-7, with 10 bases identical to TRBD1. Trimming took 8 bases from V and 5 from J; bases not matched to a gene: 6. Germline V gene lookup returns CDR1 ENHRY and CDR2 SYGVKD. The CDR3 has 13 amino acids. The CDR3 coding sequence is TGTGCCATCGGCAGGGACAGGGGCGACGAGCAGTACTTC. This translates into CAIGRDRGDEQYF.

Here the CDR3 DNA reads TGTGCCAGCAGCTTGGGGGACAGGGGCGGTCGACGTAATTCACCCCTCCACTTT. It encodes CASSLGDRGGRRNSPLHF. The chain links TRBV5-6 to TRBJ1-6; 10 nucleotides align to TRBD1. The CDR3 is 18 residues long. V lost 0 bases and J lost 6; bases outside the gene matches: 9. CDR1 and CDR2 (germline): SGHDT, YYEEEE.

This clone was observed a single time. The gene calls are TRBV19 and TRBJ1-3, with D uncertain. This CDR3 has 16 amino acids. Trimming left V 3 bases short and J 2 bases short, with 14 bases between. Germline assignment: CDR1 LNHDA and CDR2 SQIVND (reference sequence). The CDR3 bases are TGTGCCAGTAGTATGGACCCAGGAGGAACTGGAAACACCATATATTTT. Translating gives CASSMDPGGTGNTIYF. Filled out from reference TRBV19 and TRBJ1-3, the complete variable domain reads DGGITQSPKYLFRKEGQNVTLSCEQNLNHDAMYWYRQDPGQGLRLIYYSQIVNDFQKGDIAEGYSVSREKKESFPLTVTSAQKNPTAFYLCASSMDPGGTGNTIYFGEGSWLTVV.

The V call is TRBV4-2, the J call TRBJ1-2; possibly TRBD1 for D (5 bases). Germline CDR1 is LGHNA and CDR2 is YNFKEQ. V dropped 1 base and J dropped 6 bases, with 18 bases sitting between them. There are 16 residues in the CDR3. CDR3: CASSQAGTGLADGYTF. The CDR3 DNA reads TGTGCCAGCAGCCAAGCCGGGACGGGTCTAGCGGATGGCTACACCTTC.

This chain uses TRBV30 with TRBJ1-2; a weak D match, TRBD1 (5 bases). Germline CDR1 GTSNPN, CDR2 SVGIG (reference sequence). V lost 5 bases and J 2 bases, leaving 9 bases between the germline ends. The CDR3 runs to 12 residues. This chain's CDR3 is CAWGTGNYGYTF. The CDR3 bases are TGTGCCTGGGGGACGGGCAACTATGGCTACACCTTC.

The V call is TRBV29-1, the J call TRBJ2-1, with 10 positions matching TRBD1. Losses at the gene ends were 7 bases for V and 1 base for J; bases not matched to a gene: 13. This CDR3 has 17 residues. The V gene's germline CDR1 is SQVTM and CDR2 ANQGSEA. CDR3 sequence (DNA): TGCAGCGCGGAGGGACAGGGGCTAACAAAGTCCTACAATGAGCAGTTCTTC. It yields the protein CSAEGQGLTKSYNEQFF.

The chain is built from TRBV19 and TRBJ1-5, with a weak D call TRBD1 (5 bases). Germline V gene sequence: CDR1 LNHDA, CDR2 SQIVND (reference sequence). The CDR3 consists of 15 residues. The ends were cut back, 6 bases at V and 3 bases at J, with 15 bases in the middle. The CDR3, as DNA: TGTGCCAGTAGATCATGGGGCTCCCCCAATCAGCCCCAGCATTTT. It specifies CASRSWGSPNQPQHF.

The J gene is TRBJ2-7, the V gene TRBV27; D may match TRBD1 or TRBD2 (5 bases each). Germline CDR1 reads MNHEY; CDR2 reads SMNVEV (reference sequence). The V gene lost 6 bases and the J gene lost 7 bases, with 19 bases spanning the gap. The CDR3 covers 14 residues. The CDR3 reads CASSSGNQGWEQYF. The CDR3 DNA reads as TGTGCCAGCAGCTCCGGGAACCAGGGTTGGGAGCAGTACTTC.

This chain connects TRBV7-8 to TRBJ1-1, with D possibly TRBD1 on 6 matching bases. The CDR3 sequence is 15 residues long. Trimming left V 2 bases short and J 0 bases short, with 10 bases between. CDR1 and CDR2 (germline): SGHVS, FQNEAQ. The CDR3, as DNA: TGTGCCAGCAGCTTAAAAAGGGGGATGAACACTGAAGCTTTCTTT. Its protein product is CASSLKRGMNTEAFF.